Only one count was recorded for the clone carrying this T cell receptor (beta chain). The data originate from a study of blood T cells in healthy people across ages. Then a second PCR, running roughly 7 to 11 cycles, was carried out with a sample-barcoded 5' primer and a J-beta primer mix. Tags on each cDNA molecule came from a template-switch adaptor with 12 random nucleotides. In TCRdb, the 5' RACE reads were re-called with MiXCR into one record per CDR3 protein. Here the sample spans 600,000 to 900,000 distinct CDR3 sequences, roughly 25% being singletons. CDR3 length: 11 amino acids. CDR1 and CDR2 from the germline V gene are LNHDA and SQIVND (reference sequence). V was clipped by 10 bases and J by 8 bases, with 11 bases between them. The sample also formed part of further work on T cells of mothers and their children.

This chain uses TRBV19 with TRBJ1-4; D perhaps matches TRBD1 (6 bases). Sequencing used blood. The TCR sequence derives from a boy aged 5-17 years in good health. The CDR3 here is CATGDNEKLFF. CDR3 sequence (DNA): TGTGCCACCGGGGACAACGAAAAACTGTTTTTT.